Presented here are 20 T cell receptor beta chains from one specimen sequenced in a study of T cells in Graves' hyperthyroidism and ophthalmopathy. Amplification targeted TCR beta CDR3 regions from RNA transcripts. First-round RT-PCR targeting the TCR CDR3 was performed with the HTBI primer set. One entry per CDR3 protein results from TCRdb running MiXCR on the multiplex PCR reads. The data show around 720,000 distinct CDR3 sequences, about 35% seen once. The sample was blood. These receptors all stem from a woman aged 40 to 50 with Graves' hyperthyroidism.

The chain couples TRBV5-1 to TRBJ2-5, with TRBD2 identical over 14 bases. This CDR3 is 17 amino acids long. Germline trimming cut 5 bases from V and 2 bases from J; bases unmatched to any gene: 8. Germline lookup yields CDR1 SGHRS and CDR2 YFSETQ. CDR3 DNA: TGCGCCAGCAGGTTCGGACTAGCGGGAGGACTACAAGAGACCCAGTACTTC. It encodes CASRFGLAGGLQETQYF.

This clonotype appeared many times. This chain joins TRBV7-9 and TRBJ2-5, with 8 bases that match TRBD1. Germline V CDR1 and CDR2: SEHNR, FQNEAQ (reference sequence). CDR3 size: 14 residues. V was pared by 5 bases and J by 4 bases, with 6 bases of the junction left unmatched. The chain's CDR3 is CASSAMTGAETQYF. The CDR3 DNA is TGTGCCAGCAGCGCGATGACAGGGGCAGAGACCCAGTACTTC.

The rearrangement joins TRBV12-3 or TRBV12-4 to TRBJ2-2, with 8 bases identical to TRBD2. Trimming cost V 0 bases and J 6 bases; bases outside gene matches: 12. This CDR3 is built from 18 residues. The CDR3 reads CASSLANTGGRMSGELFF. The DNA for the CDR3 is TGTGCCAGCAGTTTAGCGAATACGGGGGGGCGGATGTCCGGGGAGCTGTTTTTT.

This clonotype was seen at least ten times. The rearrangement joins TRBV6-1 to TRBJ2-7, with D uncertain. The V end was cut by 0 bases, the J end by 3 bases, with 12 bases between. Germline V lookup: CDR1 MNHNS, CDR2 SASEGT. The CDR3 is 15 residues long. DNA of the CDR3: TGTGCCAGCAGTGAAGCGAACGGTATCAACTACGAGCAGTACTTC. Encoded protein: CASSEANGINYEQYF.

Ten or more counts support this clonotype. The chain combines TRBV5-5 with TRBJ1-6, with D possibly TRBD1 on 6 matching bases. Germline-derived CDR1 and CDR2 are SGHKS and YYEKEE (reference sequence). The CDR3 loop spans 14 amino acids. The ends were cut back, 0 bases at V and 10 bases at J, with 11 bases in the middle. The CDR3 spells CASSLDRVGSPLHF. The CDR3 coding sequence is TGTGCCAGCAGCTTGGACAGGGTAGGGTCACCCCTCCACTTT.

The rearrangement uses TRBV6-5 and TRBJ2-5; D assignment may be TRBD1 or TRBD2 (7 bases each). CDR1 and CDR2 from the germline V gene are MNHEY and SVGAGI. The ends were cut back, 0 bases at V and 7 bases at J, with 15 bases in the middle. There are 15 residues in the CDR3. The CDR3 bases are TGTGCCAGCAGTTACTCGCAGGGGGGGCGAGGGACCCAGTACTTC. Its protein is CASSYSQGGRGTQYF.

About this clonotype: The junction shows a germline mismatch at one end, possibly a read error. The chain recombines TRBV5-6 with TRBJ1-2; D possibly corresponds to TRBD1 (6 bases). Germline assignment: CDR1 SGHDT and CDR2 YYEEEE. The CDR3 spans 16 residues. The CDR3 spells CAGSLAQVGGTYGYTF. The CDR3, as DNA: TGTGCCGGCAGCTTGGCCCAGGTTGGGGGCACCTATGGCTACACCTTC.

The chain employs TRBV6-5 and TRBJ2-2; TRBD1 agrees at 7 bases. V trimming: 2 bases; J trimming: 4 bases; junction bases outside the gene matches: 7. The germline gives CDR1 MNHEY, CDR2 SVGAGI. The CDR3 runs to 16 residues. CDR3 amino acids: CASSYNRGAGTGELFF. CDR3 sequence (DNA): TGTGCCAGCAGTTACAACAGGGGAGCCGGCACCGGGGAGCTGTTTTTT.

The V and J genes are TRBV29-1 and TRBJ1-2; the match to TRBD1 covers 9 bases. After removal of 6 bases from V and 1 base from J, the junction contained 3 bases not matched to a gene. Looked up from germline, CDR1 is SQVTM and CDR2 is ANQGSEA. The CDR3 totals 13 residues. Written as DNA, the CDR3 is TGCAGCGTGACAGGGGGACATAACTATGGCTACACCTTC. Protein: CSVTGGHNYGYTF.

Concerning this clonotype: A read error may be the cause here, since a much bigger clone is one base away. The rearrangement links TRBV29-1 to TRBJ2-7; no firm D call. The V end was cut by 8 bases, the J end by 5 bases, with 13 bases between. The CDR3 loop spans 11 amino acids. Germline CDR1 reads SQVTM; CDR2 reads ANQGSEA. CDR3 region: CSIYPANEQYF. The CDR3, as DNA: TGCAGCATTTACCCAGCTAACGAGCAGTACTTC.

J is TRBJ1-2 and V is TRBV12-3 or TRBV12-4; D unclear. The CDR3 length is 14 residues. Trimming removed 7 bases at V and 6 bases at J, with 18 bases between. This CDR3 is CASNGRRYEDGYTF. The CDR3 coding sequence is TGTGCCAGCAACGGCAGGAGATACGAGGATGGCTACACCTTC.

This clonotype came up a few times. The chain joins TRBV20-1 to TRBJ2-2; D may match TRBD1 or TRBD2 (5 bases each). Trimming removed 4 bases at V and 3 bases at J, with 15 bases between. There are 15 residues in the CDR3. From germline, CDR1 is DFQATT and CDR2 SNEGSKA (reference sequence). CDR3 DNA: TGCAGTGCTATGGGGCTAGCTCGGGACACCGGGGAGCTGTTTTTT. Its protein product is CSAMGLARDTGELFF.

The genes are TRBV10-3 and TRBJ2-7; D is unresolved. There are 13 residues in the CDR3. V lost 6 bases to trimming and J lost 6 bases, with 15 bases between them. CDR1 ENHRY and CDR2 SYGVKD come from the germline V gene. The CDR3 region is CAISDQGLGEQYF. The CDR3 DNA sequence: TGTGCCATCAGCGATCAAGGGCTCGGCGAGCAGTACTTC.

J is TRBJ2-7 and V is TRBV5-6; D uncertain. The CDR3 is made up of 15 amino acids. From germline, CDR1 is SGHDT and CDR2 YYEEEE. With 4 bases removed from V and 2 bases from J, the gap between germline ends came to 16 bases. The CDR3 loop is CASSAPRSRTYEQYF. CDR3 in DNA: TGTGCCAGCAGCGCCCCTAGGAGCAGGACCTACGAGCAGTACTTC. Complete variable domain (other parts from reference TRBV5-6 and TRBJ2-7): DAGVTQSPTHLIKTRGQQVTLRCSPKSGHDTVSWYQQALGQGPQFIFQYYEEEERQRGNFPDRFSGHQFPNYSSELNVNALLLGDSALYLCASSAPRSRTYEQYFGPGTRLTVT.

This clonotype showed up just a few times. This chain uses TRBV6-5 with TRBJ1-2; 9 nucleotides match TRBD1. This CDR3 is 14 amino acids long. V trimming: 6 bases; J trimming: 8 bases; junction bases outside the gene matches: 10. The germline V gene encodes CDR1 MNHEY and CDR2 SVGAGI. The CDR3 reads CASRETGTGNGYTF. The CDR3 DNA is TGTGCCAGCAGGGAAACCGGGACAGGGAACGGCTACACCTTC.

A remark on this clonotype: At one of its ends the junction is not consistent with the germline gene, which may arise from a read error. V is TRBV2 and J is TRBJ1-6, with 9 positions matching TRBD1. Germline-derived CDR1 and CDR2 are SNHLY and FYNNEI. The CDR3 covers 15 residues. CDR3 loop: CTSSPLGQGDSPLHF. The CDR3 DNA reads TGTACCAGCTCACCACTGGGACAGGGCGATTCACCCCTCCACTTT. The entire variable domain, with the rest obtained from reference TRBV2 and TRBJ1-6, is as follows: EPEVTQTPSHQVTQMGQEVILRCVPISNHLYFYWYRQILGQKVEFLVSFYNNEISEKSEIFDDQFSVERPDGSNFTLKIRSTKLEDSAMYFCTSSPLGQGDSPLHFGNGTRLTVT.

The gene calls are TRBV19 and TRBJ1-1; TRBD1 is a possible D gene (5 bases). The CDR3 loop spans 17 amino acids. Per germline, CDR1 LNHDA and CDR2 SQIVND (reference sequence). Trimming cost V 1 base and J 4 bases, with 19 bases left between them. CDR3 sequence (DNA): TGTGCCAGTAGTATAGGCCTGACGAAACTCAGGGCCACTGAAGCTTTCTTT. Amino acid sequence: CASSIGLTKLRATEAFF. Filled out from reference TRBV19 and TRBJ1-1, the complete variable domain reads DGGITQSPKYLFRKEGQNVTLSCEQNLNHDAMYWYRQDPGQGLRLIYYSQIVNDFQKGDIAEGYSVSREKKESFPLTVTSAQKNPTAFYLCASSIGLTKLRATEAFFGQGTRLTVV.

The genes are TRBV7-2 and TRBJ1-5, with D possibly being TRBD1 (6 bases). Germline V gives CDR1 SGHTA, CDR2 FQGNSA. CDR3 size: 13 residues. The ends were cut back, 1 base at V and 9 bases at J, with 10 bases in the middle. The DNA for the CDR3 is TGTGCCAGCAGCTTAGAGGGAGGGGGGCCCCAGCATTTT. Residues: CASSLEGGGPQHF. The full variable domain, with the rest looked up from reference TRBV7-2 and TRBJ1-5, is GAGVSQSPSNKVTEKGKDVELRCDPISGHTALYWYRQSLGQGLEFLIYFQGNSAPDKSGLPSDRFSAERTGGSVSTLTIQRTQQEDSAVYLCASSLEGGGPQHFGDGTRLSIL.

This clonotype was seen repeatedly, ten times or more. The CDR3 DNA reads TGTGCCAGTAGTATCGACGGCCTTTACGAGCAGTACTTC. It encodes CASSIDGLYEQYF. The chain recombines TRBV19 with TRBJ2-7, with unresolved D. The V end was cut by 3 bases, the J end by 4 bases, with 10 bases between. This CDR3 is 13 amino acids long. The germline gives CDR1 LNHDA, CDR2 SQIVND (reference sequence).

The sample holds many counts of this clonotype. J is TRBJ2-5 and V is TRBV5-8; weak D call: TRBD2 (6 bases). CDR1 and CDR2 (germline): SGHTS, YDEGEE. V dropped 0 bases and J dropped 4 bases, with 13 bases sitting between them. The CDR3 runs to 15 residues. CDR3 protein: CASSLEIHGGETQYF. CDR3 sequence (DNA): TGTGCCAGCAGCTTGGAGATCCACGGGGGAGAGACCCAGTACTTC.